The 32 T cell receptor beta chains below were found in one sample sequenced in a study of PD-L1 blockade in urothelial cancer. Sequencing used immunoSEQ multiplex PCR; TCRdb keeps in-frame clones, though not all of them. The sample lists about 2,300 clones; more than 35% were seen once. The input for sequencing was tumor tissue, taken before atezolizumab (anti-PD-L1) treatment. Receptor source: a man aged 55 to 70 with urothelial cancer.

This clone was found a few times. The chain joins TRBV29-1 to TRBJ1-1; a possible D gene is TRBD1 (6 bases). CDR3 size: 14 residues. V gave up 0 bases and J gave up 4 bases, with 12 bases separating them. Germline CDR1 is SQVTM and CDR2 is ANQGSEA. The CDR3 nucleotides read TGCAGCGTTGAAGACGGCAGGGGCGGCACTGAAGCTTTCTTT. It translates to CSVEDGRGGTEAFF. The variable domain in full, with the rest retrieved from reference TRBV29-1 and TRBJ1-1, is SAVISQKPSRDICQRGTSLTIQCQVDSQVTMMFWYRQQPGQSLTLIATANQGSEATYESGFVIDKFPISRPNLTFSTLTVSNMSPEDSSIYLCSVEDGRGGTEAFFGQGTRLTVV.

The chain combines TRBV9 with TRBJ2-7, with 8 bases lining up with TRBD1. The CDR3 totals 15 residues. V lost 4 bases to trimming and J lost 2 bases; unmatched junction nucleotides: 8. The germline V gene has CDR1 SGDLS and CDR2 YYNGEE. CDR3 sequence: CASSFSGTGPYEQYF. DNA of the CDR3: TGTGCCAGCAGCTTCTCCGGGACAGGACCCTACGAGCAGTACTTC. The complete variable domain, with remaining parts taken from reference TRBV9 and TRBJ2-7, reads DSGVTQTPKHLITATGQRVTLRCSPRSGDLSVYWYQQSLDQGLQFLIQYYNGEERAKGNILERFSAQQFPDLHSELNLSSLELGDSALYFCASSFSGTGPYEQYFGPGTRLTVT.

The chain combines TRBV6-8 with TRBJ1-5; a possible D gene is TRBD1 (5 bases). The germline V gene encodes CDR1 MNHGY and CDR2 SAAAGT. The V gene lost 3 bases and the J gene lost 6 bases, with 21 bases spanning the gap. The CDR3 has 17 residues. The DNA of the CDR3 is TGTGCCAGCAGTTATGTGTCTGGGGGTGCGGCTGGTCAGCCCCAGCATTTT. Its protein product is CASSYVSGGAAGQPQHF.

The chain recombines TRBV9 with TRBJ2-2; D may be TRBD2 (6 bases). The CDR3 contains 14 residues. The germline gives CDR1 SGDLS, CDR2 YYNGEE. Trimming cost V 7 bases and J 3 bases, with 13 bases left between them. CDR3 nucleotides: TGTGCCAGCGGAGGGGTATTGGACACCGGGGAGCTGTTTTTT. It translates to CASGGVLDTGELFF.

This sequence joins TRBV6-8 and TRBJ2-3; D possibly uses TRBD1 or TRBD2 (5 bases each). Between the trimmed V and J ends, which lost 0 bases and 6 bases, there was a span of 16 bases. Looked up from germline, CDR1 is MNHGY and CDR2 is SAAAGT. This CDR3 has 16 residues. In DNA form, the CDR3 reads TGTGCCAGCAGTTACTCGGGGGTATGGGCCGGGGATACGCAGTATTTT. Its translation: CASSYSGVWAGDTQYF.

This clone was detected a few times. The chain couples TRBV6-8 to TRBJ1-5; perhaps TRBD1 as D (5 bases). V was pared by 5 bases and J by 0 bases, with 14 bases between. The CDR3 is 16 residues long. Per the germline V gene, CDR1 is MNHGY and CDR2 is SAAAGT. CDR3 in amino acids: CASSKTRGSSNQPQHF. The CDR3 bases are TGTGCCAGCAGTAAAACCCGGGGGAGTAGCAATCAGCCCCAGCATTTT.

The table lists this clone with a few counts. The CDR3 here is CASSFGTGGINEQYF. In DNA, the CDR3 is TGCGCCAGCAGCTTCGGGACAGGGGGCATCAACGAGCAGTACTTC. The rearrangement links TRBV5-1 to TRBJ2-7; TRBD1 aligns across 12 bases. CDR3 length: 15 amino acids. Germline CDR1 SGHRS, CDR2 YFSETQ. V lost 2 bases, J lost 5 bases, and 5 bases stayed unmatched.

Judged by abundance, this clone is medium-sized. The rearrangement uses TRBV7-6 and TRBJ1-1; D is possibly TRBD1 (5 bases). V was clipped by 7 bases and J by 8 bases, with 20 bases between them. The CDR3 covers 14 residues. CDR1 and CDR2 (germline): SGHVS, FNYEAQ. The CDR3 sequence: CASIWTLRAGEAFF. The CDR3 DNA reads TGTGCCAGCATTTGGACCCTCAGGGCCGGCGAAGCTTTCTTT.

The rearrangement links TRBV18 to TRBJ2-5, with no clear D. The CDR3 runs to 13 residues. Trimming shortened V by 0 bases and J by 1 base, and 3 bases separated the two germline ends. Germline CDR1 reads KGHSH; CDR2 reads LQKENI. DNA for the CDR3: TGTGCCAGCTCACCACCTGGCCAAGAGACCCAGTACTTC. The encoded protein is CASSPPGQETQYF.

Only a few counts were recorded for this clone. The rearrangement links TRBV11-3 to TRBJ1-1; D is undetermined. The V end lost 5 bases, the J end lost 0 bases, and 16 bases lay between the germline ends. The CDR3 loop spans 16 amino acids. Looked up from germline, CDR1 is SGHNT and CDR2 is YENEEA. The CDR3 DNA is TGTGCCAGCAGCCCCTTAGGGAACCTGATGAACACTGAAGCTTTCTTT. Protein sequence: CASSPLGNLMNTEAFF.

The rearrangement uses TRBV18 and TRBJ2-2; D may be TRBD1 (6 bases). There are 16 residues in the CDR3. Trimming shortened V by 6 bases and J by 0 bases, and 14 bases separated the two germline ends. The V gene's germline CDR1 is KGHSH and CDR2 LQKENI. The CDR3 spells CASSRTGSSNTGELFF. The CDR3 DNA reads as TGTGCCAGCTCTCGCACAGGGTCCTCGAACACCGGGGAGCTGTTTTTT.

The genes are TRBV7-7 and TRBJ2-1; 10 nucleotides agree with TRBD1. The CDR3 sequence is 16 residues long. Germline V gene lookup returns CDR1 SSHAT and CDR2 FNYEAQ (reference sequence). Losses at the gene ends were 5 bases for V and 7 bases for J; bases not matched to a gene: 11. DNA of the CDR3: TGTGCCAGCAGCCTAGGACGGACAGGGGGTTTGAATGAGCAGTTCTTC. This sequence encodes CASSLGRTGGLNEQFF.

This sequence joins TRBV29-1 and TRBJ2-7; 9 nucleotides line up with TRBD1. The J segment lost 0 bases and the V segment lost 7 bases, leaving 4 bases of the junction unmatched. Germline CDR1 is SQVTM and CDR2 is ANQGSEA. The CDR3 totals 13 residues. Here the CDR3 reads CSAGDRASYEQYF. In nucleotides, the CDR3 is TGCAGCGCCGGGGACAGGGCCTCCTACGAGCAGTACTTC.

This clone showed up just a few times. This rearrangement joins TRBV6-8 to TRBJ1-4; tentative D call: TRBD1 (6 bases). The CDR3 sequence is 16 residues long. Germline CDR1 MNHGY, CDR2 SAAAGT. Trimming stripped 4 bases from V and 8 bases from J, with 20 bases between. As DNA, the CDR3 is TGTGCCAGCAGTTCGACCTTGACAGGTGGGGGGGAAAAACTGTTTTTT. It specifies CASSSTLTGGGEKLFF.

There are a few counts of this clone. The V call is TRBV14, the J call TRBJ1-3; D not certain. Between the trimmed V and J ends, which lost 4 bases and 3 bases, there was a span of 13 bases. This CDR3 contains 15 residues. Germline assignment: CDR1 SGHDN and CDR2 FVKESK. CDR3 coding DNA: TGTGCCAGCAGCCCGTCCGCGGGTGGTGGAAACACCATATATTTT. This encodes CASSPSAGGGNTIYF.

This chain connects TRBV10-2 to TRBJ1-3; 9 nucleotides match TRBD1. From germline, CDR1 is WSHSY and CDR2 SAAADI. The CDR3 has 18 residues. Trimming took 2 bases from V and 0 from J; bases not matched to a gene: 8. The DNA for the CDR3 is TGCGCCAGCAGTGAGCAACCCCCACAGGGGGCCTCTGGAAACACCATATATTTT. This encodes CASSEQPPQGASGNTIYF.

V gene TRBV11-3 combines with J gene TRBJ2-7; no reliable D call. CDR1 and CDR2 from the germline V gene are SGHNT and YENEEA. The CDR3 spans 14 residues. Trimming removed 1 base from V and 4 bases from J, with 11 bases in between. CDR3 region: CASSLVATTYEQYF. CDR3 nucleotides: TGTGCCAGCAGCTTAGTGGCGACAACTTACGAGCAGTACTTC.

This clone was observed a few times. V and J are TRBV28 and TRBJ2-3, with 7 bases fitting TRBD1. Germline V CDR1 and CDR2: MDHEN, SYDVKM. The CDR3 has 14 amino acids. V trimming: 1 base; J trimming: 6 bases; junction bases outside the gene matches: 4. CDR3 sequence (DNA): TGTGCCAGCAGTTTATTCGGCAGGGGGGATACGCAGTATTTT. This translates into CASSLFGRGDTQYF.

This rearrangement joins TRBV6-8 to TRBJ1-2, with a weak D call TRBD1 (6 bases). Germline CDR1 and CDR2: MNHGY and SAAAGT. This CDR3 region has 14 residues. V was clipped by 5 bases and J by 6 bases, with 16 bases between them. The CDR3 protein is CASSDPRDIHGYTF. CDR3 DNA: TGTGCCAGCAGTGACCCCCGGGACATCCATGGCTACACCTTC.

This clone was seen more than once but under ten times. The CDR3 loop reads CASSSNLINTGELFF. CDR3 bases: TGTGCCAGCAGCTCGAACTTGATAAACACCGGGGAGCTGTTTTTT. This chain links TRBV11-3 with TRBJ2-2; no clear D. V lost 4 bases, J lost 2 bases, and 11 bases lay in between. Germline V gene lookup returns CDR1 SGHNT and CDR2 YENEEA. This CDR3 has 15 residues.

This clone has more than one count but fewer than ten. The J gene is TRBJ1-1, the V gene TRBV11-3, with a possible D match to TRBD1 (6 bases). Per the germline V gene, CDR1 is SGHNT and CDR2 is YENEEA. V lost 0 bases, J lost 0 bases, and 14 bases lay in between. This CDR3 comprises 17 residues. CDR3 sequence: CASSLDQSGGLNTEAFF. The CDR3 DNA reads as TGTGCCAGCAGCTTAGATCAATCTGGGGGCTTGAACACTGAAGCTTTCTTT.

This clone has only a few counts. The chain is built from TRBV28 and TRBJ1-5; TRBD1 might be the D (6 bases). Germline lookup yields CDR1 MDHEN and CDR2 SYDVKM. V lost 8 bases to trimming and J lost 2 bases, with 16 bases between them. The CDR3 length is 15 residues. The CDR3 DNA reads as TGTGCCAGCTCCGGGGGGGGCGAAGGCAATCAGCCCCAGCATTTT. Translated: CASSGGGEGNQPQHF.

The chain is built from TRBV15 and TRBJ1-3; TRBD1 is a possible D gene (5 bases). The CDR3 is made up of 14 amino acids. V gave up 11 bases and J gave up 6 bases, with 20 bases separating them. Germline V lookup: CDR1 LNHNV, CDR2 YYDKDF (reference sequence). The DNA for the CDR3 is TGTGCCCGAGAGGGGACCCTTCAGGAAAACACCATATATTTT. Amino acids: CAREGTLQENTIYF.

This sequence joins TRBV9 and TRBJ2-1, with 11 positions matching TRBD2. CDR3 length: 16 residues. CDR1 and CDR2 (germline): SGDLS, YYNGEE. V shed 0 bases, J shed 6 bases, and the junction held 5 bases outside the gene matches. Here the CDR3 reads CASSVALAGGINEQFF. In DNA form, the CDR3 reads TGTGCCAGCAGCGTAGCCCTAGCGGGGGGAATCAATGAGCAGTTCTTC.

The rearrangement joins TRBV28 to TRBJ1-5; D is ambiguous. The length of the CDR3 is 14 residues. Germline V gives CDR1 MDHEN, CDR2 SYDVKM. V was trimmed by 10 bases and J by 1 base, leaving 14 bases between them. CDR3: CATKWSASNQPQHF. The CDR3 DNA reads as TGTGCCACCAAGTGGTCAGCAAGCAATCAGCCCCAGCATTTT.

This clone was observed a few times. The chain's CDR3 is CASNPGQVDQDEQYF. CDR3 coding DNA: TGTGCCAGCAACCCTGGCCAAGTAGATCAAGACGAGCAGTACTTC. The chain employs TRBV28 and TRBJ2-7; D call uncertain. Per the germline V gene, CDR1 is MDHEN and CDR2 is SYDVKM. V dropped 7 bases and J dropped 5 bases, with 21 bases sitting between them. The CDR3 contains 15 residues.

The chain joins TRBV18 to TRBJ2-3, with TRBD1 identical over 9 bases. The V segment lost 6 bases and the J segment 5 bases; nucleotides outside the gene matches: 12. Germline V lookup: CDR1 KGHSH, CDR2 LQKENI. The CDR3 has 16 residues. CDR3 bases: TGTGCCAGCTCGCCGCCTACAGGGGGCTACCGAGATACGCAGTATTTT. Residues: CASSPPTGGYRDTQYF.

The chain couples TRBV28 to TRBJ2-3; 7 bases align to TRBD1. The V gene end was trimmed by 3 bases and the J gene end by 10 bases; junction bases not matched to a gene: 4. The V gene's germline CDR1 is MDHEN and CDR2 SYDVKM. The CDR3 runs to 12 residues. The CDR3 loop is CASSFETGSQYF. CDR3 DNA: TGTGCCAGCAGTTTTGAGACAGGGTCGCAGTATTTT.

The CDR3 sequence is CASSLADEYEQYF. Here the CDR3 DNA reads TGTGCCAGCAGCCTAGCGGACGAATACGAGCAGTACTTC. This chain uses TRBV6-8 with TRBJ2-7; 7 bases agree with TRBD2. This CDR3 region has 13 residues. CDR1 is MNHGY, CDR2 SAAAGT, per germline. With 6 bases clipped from V and 4 bases from J, the junction kept 6 bases outside the gene matches.

The J gene is TRBJ2-2, the V gene TRBV10-2; TRBD1 aligns across 7 bases. Germline values: CDR1 WSHSY, CDR2 SAAADI. The CDR3 is 15 amino acids. V lost 7 bases and J lost 0; bases outside the gene matches: 5. CDR3 bases: TGCGCCAGCACGAGGGGGCCCCCGAACACCGGGGAGCTGTTTTTT. It yields the protein CASTRGPPNTGELFF.

This rearrangement joins TRBV19 to TRBJ2-5, with unresolved D. There are 13 residues in the CDR3. Looked up from germline, CDR1 is LNHDA and CDR2 is SQIVND (reference sequence). Trimming left V 3 bases short and J 2 bases short, with 7 bases between. The CDR3 here is CASSISRQETQYF. Here the CDR3 DNA reads TGTGCCAGTAGTATTTCACGTCAAGAGACCCAGTACTTC.

The V gene is TRBV19, the J gene TRBJ1-1; TRBD1 might be the D (6 bases). The CDR3 loop spans 15 amino acids. The ends were cut back, 6 bases at V and 2 bases at J, with 16 bases in the middle. Germline V gives CDR1 LNHDA, CDR2 SQIVND (reference sequence). The DNA for the CDR3 is TGTGCCAGTAGATTTTTGGGGGCAGGAAACACTGAAGCTTTCTTT. Residues: CASRFLGAGNTEAFF.